This T cell receptor beta chain was captured in a study of shared T cell receptors in the human thymus. V was clipped by 4 bases and J by 6 bases; unmatched bases: 4. The germline gives CDR1 SGHNT, CDR2 YYREEE (reference sequence). The CDR3 extends over 14 amino acids. Method: immunoSEQ multiplex PCR; TCRdb's copy keeps in-frame clones and lacks some. Counted here are some 760,000 clones, 80% to 90% occurring once; the ten biggest clones make up more than 0.008%. These data were also filed under a second study, of human thymus T cells. Turning to that study: The donors were infants in Finland with congenital heart defects, otherwise immunologically healthy. Corrective cardiac surgery supplied the resected thymus tissue. V and J genes seemed to be used with bias in thymic and blood repertoires. A high degree of thymic repertoire overlap among unrelated individuals was reported in related research.

The clonotype originates from a girl under three years old with a congenital heart defect. The sample consisted of thymocytes. The chain is built from TRBV5-4 and TRBJ2-1; 10 positions agree with TRBD2. CDR3 sequence: CASSRAGGPNEQFF. CDR3 DNA: TGTGCCAGCAGCCGAGCGGGGGGGCCCAATGAGCAGTTCTTC.